Listed here are 22 T cell receptor beta chains from one sample, sequenced in a study of naive and memory T cell subsets. The beta constant-region primer was an equimolar mix of two oligonucleotides covering TRBC1 and TRBC2. TCRdb reanalysed the UMI-ligation and nested PCR reads using MiXCR and keeps one entry per CDR3 protein. The table has fewer than 30,000 distinct CDR3 sequences, around 10% seen once. Material for sequencing was effector memory CD4+ T cells from blood. The subset was: effector memory, CD45RA- CD27-. Source of these receptors: a human donor in good health.

This clonotype occurred a few times. A much larger clone sits a single nucleotide away, making a read error possible. V is TRBV7-3 and J is TRBJ1-5; 12 bases match TRBD1. The CDR3 sequence is 20 residues long. J gave up 0 bases and V 5 bases, and 14 bases lay outside the gene matches. The germline V gene encodes CDR1 SGHTA and CDR2 FQGTGA. The CDR3 DNA is TGTGCCAGCAGCCCCCGATGCTTCGGGACAGGGGGCGATAGCAATCAGCCCCAGCATTTT. It encodes CASSPRCFGTGGDSNQPQHF. Drawing the rest from reference TRBV7-3 and TRBJ1-5, the complete variable domain is GAGVSQTPSNKVTEKGKYVELRCDPISGHTALYWYRQSLGQGPEFLIYFQGTGAADDSGLPNDRFFAVRPEGSVSTLKIQRTERGDSAVYLCASSPRCFGTGGDSNQPQHFGDGTRLSIL.

This chain joins TRBV28 and TRBJ2-7; 7 positions agree with TRBD1. The CDR3 is 17 amino acids. Per germline, CDR1 MDHEN and CDR2 SYDVKM. The ends lost 1 base at V and 2 bases at J; junction bases unmatched: 11. The CDR3 here is CASSLSSQRQGTYEQYF. The CDR3 DNA sequence: TGTGCCAGCAGTTTATCCTCCCAAAGACAGGGCACCTACGAGCAGTACTTC.

This clonotype was picked up a small number of times. This chain uses TRBV4-3 with TRBJ1-3; possibly TRBD1 for D (6 bases). V was clipped by 5 bases and J by 1 base, with 15 bases between them. The V gene's germline CDR1 is LGHNA and CDR2 YSLEER. The CDR3 is 16 residues long. CDR3 loop: CASSKTGSRSGNTIYF. CDR3 sequence (DNA): TGCGCCAGCAGCAAAACAGGGTCACGATCTGGAAACACCATATATTTT.

The V gene is TRBV29-1, the J gene TRBJ2-2; 13 bases are shared with TRBD2. CDR1 and CDR2 (germline): SQVTM, ANQGSEA. The length of the CDR3 is 16 residues. CDR3 residues: CSVAPGLAGATGELFF. In DNA form, the CDR3 reads TGCAGTGTAGCCCCCGGACTAGCGGGAGCCACCGGGGAGCTGTTTTTT.

In its sample, this clonotype was seen many times. The chain combines TRBV7-2 with TRBJ2-5, with TRBD2 matching 8 bases. The CDR3 runs to 15 residues. Trimming cost V 7 bases and J 2 bases; bases outside gene matches: 9. Looked up from germline, CDR1 is SGHTA and CDR2 is FQGNSA. The CDR3 reads CASTSRGGGQETQYF. The DNA of the CDR3 is TGTGCCAGCACCTCTCGGGGCGGGGGGCAAGAGACCCAGTACTTC.

The genes are TRBV28 and TRBJ2-3; 8 bases map to TRBD1. CDR3 length: 14 residues. Looked up from germline, CDR1 is MDHEN and CDR2 is SYDVKM. V trimming: 6 bases; J trimming: 4 bases; junction bases outside the gene matches: 6. The CDR3: CASRTGESADTQYF. In DNA form, the CDR3 reads TGTGCCAGCAGGACAGGGGAATCCGCAGATACGCAGTATTTT.

This clonotype was picked up many times. The chain couples TRBV7-9 to TRBJ1-1, with D tentatively TRBD1 (5 bases). Germline V gives CDR1 SEHNR, CDR2 FQNEAQ (reference sequence). V was clipped by 4 bases and J by 3 bases, with 15 bases between them. This CDR3 contains 15 residues. CDR3 sequence reads: CASSYRQGGDTEAFF. In DNA, the CDR3 is TGTGCCAGCAGCTATAGGCAGGGAGGGGACACTGAAGCTTTCTTT.

The J gene is TRBJ2-2, the V gene TRBV12-3 or TRBV12-4; D unresolved. V dropped 5 bases and J dropped 0 bases, with 13 bases sitting between them. The CDR3 covers 16 residues. CDR3 bases: TGTGCCAGCAGTGAGTCAAGGATATCGAACACCGGGGAGCTGTTTTTT. As protein: CASSESRISNTGELFF.

This clonotype came up many times. The chain uses TRBV20-1 and TRBJ2-7, with D possibly TRBD1 on 5 matching bases. Per the germline V gene, CDR1 is DFQATT and CDR2 is SNEGSKA (reference sequence). Trimming took 2 bases from V and 5 from J, leaving 13 bases between them. The CDR3 consists of 13 residues. The CDR3 sequence is CSARSWGPHEQYF. CDR3 nucleotides: TGCAGTGCTAGATCGTGGGGCCCCCACGAGCAGTACTTC.

This clonotype was observed a few times. The chain links TRBV15 to TRBJ2-2, with D tentatively TRBD1 or TRBD2 (7 bases each). In germline, CDR1 is LNHNV, CDR2 YYDKDF (reference sequence). The CDR3 consists of 18 residues. The V end was cut by 3 bases, the J end by 4 bases, with 21 bases between. The CDR3 loop reads CATSRDFRGGRSTGELFF. The CDR3 DNA follows: TGTGCCACCAGCAGGGACTTCAGGGGGGGCAGAAGCACCGGGGAGCTGTTTTTT.

This clonotype is medium-sized in the sample. This chain uses TRBV7-8 with TRBJ1-5; tentative D call: TRBD1 (5 bases). The CDR3 totals 14 residues. Between the trimmed V and J ends, which lost 4 bases and 7 bases, there was a span of 14 bases. Germline CDR1 and CDR2: SGHVS and FQNEAQ. The CDR3 region is CASSSGTGTQPQHF. The CDR3 DNA reads TGTGCCAGCAGCTCAGGAACAGGAACCCAGCCCCAGCATTTT.

This clonotype was seen at least ten times. The V and J genes are TRBV5-1 and TRBJ1-4, with D possibly TRBD1 on 6 matching bases. V was trimmed by 1 base and J by 11 bases, leaving 12 bases between them. Germline loops: CDR1 SGHRS, CDR2 YFSETQ. The CDR3 loop spans 13 amino acids. CDR3 protein: CASSLTTDSKLFF. DNA of the CDR3: TGCGCCAGCAGCTTGACCACGGACAGCAAACTGTTTTTT.

V usage is TRBV18 and J usage is TRBJ1-4; D call uncertain. CDR1 is KGHSH, CDR2 LQKENI, per germline. The CDR3 has 17 residues. Trimming took off 4 bases at V and 0 bases at J, with 15 bases between the two ends. The DNA of the CDR3 is TGTGCCAGCTCACTGCTGAGGATGGGAGCAACTAATGAAAAACTGTTTTTT. Its protein is CASSLLRMGATNEKLFF. Full variable domain (rest looked up from reference TRBV18 and TRBJ1-4): NAGVMQNPRHLVRRRGQEARLRCSPMKGHSHVYWYRQLPEEGLKFMVYLQKENIIDESGMPKERFSAEFPKEGPSILRIQQVVRGDSAAYFCASSLLRMGATNEKLFFGSGTQLSVL.

J is TRBJ2-1 and V is TRBV5-1; D unresolved. The CDR3 runs 14 residues. Per the germline V gene, CDR1 is SGHRS and CDR2 is YFSETQ. V lost 0 bases to trimming and J lost 0 bases, with 4 bases between them. CDR3 DNA: TGCGCCAGCAGCTTGGGGGGCTCCTACAATGAGCAGTTCTTC. Translating it yields CASSLGGSYNEQFF.

In this sample, this clonotype turned up a few times. V usage is TRBV20-1 and J usage is TRBJ1-5, with D tentatively TRBD1 (5 bases). Germline-derived CDR1 and CDR2 are DFQATT and SNEGSKA (reference sequence). Trimming removed 1 base at V and 0 bases at J, with 16 bases between. There are 17 residues in the CDR3. CDR3 nucleotides: TGCAGTGCTAGAGGACCAGGGCAGTCGAATAGCAATCAGCCCCAGCATTTT. It yields the protein CSARGPGQSNSNQPQHF.

This chain links TRBV28 with TRBJ2-7, with D possibly TRBD2 on 6 matching bases. The CDR3 loop spans 15 amino acids. The germline V gene encodes CDR1 MDHEN and CDR2 SYDVKM. Trimming stripped 2 bases from V and 6 bases from J, with 17 bases between. In nucleotides, the CDR3 is TGTGCCAGCAGTTTACCGGGAGAAGTTGCGGGCGAGCAGTACTTC. Translation: CASSLPGEVAGEQYF.

This clonotype was seen at least ten times. V usage is TRBV19 and J usage is TRBJ2-1, with D maybe TRBD2 (5 bases). The CDR3 loop spans 14 amino acids. Germline values: CDR1 LNHDA, CDR2 SQIVND (reference sequence). The V and J ends lost 5 bases and 6 bases respectively, with 14 bases between them. The CDR3 DNA sequence: TGTGCCAGTAGTTTGAGGGAGTTAAGCAATGAGCAGTTCTTC. Its translation is CASSLRELSNEQFF.

This clonotype has just a few counts. The gene calls are TRBV6-2 or TRBV6-3 and TRBJ2-7; 8 nucleotides line up with TRBD1. The CDR3 covers 14 residues. J was trimmed by 3 bases and V by 6 bases; bases with no gene match: 7. CDR1 and CDR2 from the germline V gene are MNHEY and SVGEGT. The DNA of the CDR3 is TGTGCCAGCAGAAGAGCCGGGACAGGCTACGAGCAGTACTTC. The encoded protein is CASRRAGTGYEQYF.

The chain uses TRBV5-1 and TRBJ2-3, with 7 bases lining up with TRBD2. CDR1 is SGHRS, CDR2 YFSETQ, per germline. J lost 4 bases, V lost 3 bases, and 5 bases had no gene match. The CDR3 loop spans 14 amino acids. In nucleotides, the CDR3 is TGCGCCAGCAGCTGGGCGGGAGATGCAGATACGCAGTATTTT. Its translation: CASSWAGDADTQYF.

The genes are TRBV12-3 or TRBV12-4 and TRBJ1-2, with TRBD1 identical over 8 bases. The CDR3 has 14 amino acids. Germline trimming cut 5 bases from V and 3 bases from J; bases unmatched to any gene: 5. The CDR3 nucleotides are TGTGCCAGCAGTCCCGGACAGGGTCACTATGGCTACACCTTC. The encoded protein is CASSPGQGHYGYTF.

This clonotype occurred many times. The chain links TRBV4-2 to TRBJ2-4; 12 positions agree with TRBD2. J lost 2 bases, V lost 0 bases, and 8 bases had no gene match. The CDR3 is 19 residues long. Per the germline V gene, CDR1 is LGHNA and CDR2 is YNFKEQ. The CDR3 nucleotides are TGTGCCAGCAGCCAAGAAGCTAGCGGGGGGGCCCCGACCAAAAACATTCAGTACTTC. It translates to CASSQEASGGAPTKNIQYF.

The chain joins TRBV20-1 to TRBJ1-1, with 9 nucleotides matching TRBD1. The CDR3 is 14 residues long. Looked up from germline, CDR1 is DFQATT and CDR2 is SNEGSKA (reference sequence). The junction had 3 bases not matched to a gene; V was cut back by 2 bases and J by 2 bases. CDR3 amino acids: CSARRQGVNTEAFF. For the CDR3, the DNA is TGCAGTGCTAGAAGACAGGGGGTAAACACTGAAGCTTTCTTT.